This TCR beta chain was identified during a study of glioma-infiltrating T cells. TCR alpha and beta CDR3 regions were amplified from RNA using iRepertoire nested multiplex PCR. Via MiXCR, TCRdb re-called the multiplex PCR reads, giving one row per CDR3 protein. The table includes more than 100,000 distinct CDR3 sequences, around 30% detected once. Germline V gives CDR1 MGHRA, CDR2 YSYEKL. The J segment lost 6 bases and the V segment lost 4 bases, leaving 7 bases of the junction unmatched. CDR3 length: 15 amino acids. The sequence derives from a human donor with low-grade glioma or glioblastoma, undergoing nonglioma brain surgery, or in good health (not recorded which). The V call is TRBV4-1, the J call TRBJ2-1, with 9 bases fitting TRBD1. Sequenced material: glioma tissue, nonneoplastic brain tissue, or PBMCs (not recorded which). The CDR3 DNA reads TGCGCCAGCAGCCCCCGGACAGGGGAAGTCAATGAGCAGTTCTTC. It encodes CASSPRTGEVNEQFF.